The TCR beta chain under discussion was sequenced for a study of shared clonotypes between healthy human individuals. Notes on the study in general: Shared clonotypes: 4.5% to 5% naive CD4, around 3.5% naive CD8, 2.3% memory CD4, around 0.4% memory CD8. Among donors, sharing of clonotypes was expected to be affected by sequencing depth.

Positively selected for CCR7, the CD45RO-negative cells used as naive CD8 cells excluded terminally differentiated effector memory CD45RA+ cells. Clones were sequenced by immunoSEQ multiplex PCR, and TCRdb holds only the in-frame ones, with some missing. The repertoire holds approximately 1.9 million clones, 90% to 95% seen once, with about 1.6% in the top ten. Trimming left V 3 bases short and J 1 base short, with 7 bases between. This CDR3 is built from 13 residues. Germline V gene data show CDR1 as SGHAT and CDR2 as FQNNGV. To note about this clone: Its target is not known. This sample also contains other DNA sequences that code for the same CDR3.

The sample taken for sequencing was naive CD8+ T cells from PBMCs. The chain carries TRBV11-2 and TRBJ2-7; a possible D gene is TRBD2 (6 bases). This receptor was obtained from a young man in good health. Some clones in this sample may be carry-over from other donors' samples. In nucleotides, the CDR3 is TGTGCCAGCAGCTTGCGGGGATCCTACGAGCAGTACTTC. This gives the protein CASSLRGSYEQYF.